This entry lists 7 T cell receptor beta chains sequenced from one sample in a study of CD8+ T cells in alopecia areata. Treatment noted: oral pan-JAK inhibitor, 5-10 mg twice daily. After isolation, RNA underwent reverse transcription to generate cDNA as the sequencing template. Method: immunoSEQ multiplex PCR; TCRdb's copy keeps in-frame clones and lacks some. This table holds approximately 170,000 clones, approximately 60% found once. The sample consisted of CD4+ T cells sorted from blood, taken at week 4, from a patient treated with tofacitinib. All receptors derive from a human donor with alopecia areata.

This rearrangement joins TRBV2 to TRBJ2-5; no firm D call. V was trimmed by 0 bases and J by 3 bases, leaving 5 bases between them. Germline-derived CDR1 and CDR2 are SNHLY and FYNNEI. CDR3 length: 13 residues. DNA for the CDR3: TGTGCCAGCAGTGAAGCAGGAGAAGAGACCCAGTACTTC. Amino acids: CASSEAGEETQYF.

The CDR3 nucleotides are TGTGCCAGCCTTGGGACTAGCGGTGAGCAGTTCTTC. Translated, it gives CASLGTSGEQFF. The chain employs TRBV4-2 and TRBJ2-1; the match to TRBD2 covers 11 bases. Per the germline V gene, CDR1 is LGHNA and CDR2 is YNFKEQ. The V and J ends lost 8 bases and 9 bases, in that order; junction bases with no gene match: 3. CDR3 length: 12 amino acids.

In its sample, this clone was seen a few times. V usage is TRBV4-1 and J usage is TRBJ2-1; the match to TRBD2 covers 10 bases. The V gene end was trimmed by 0 bases and the J gene end by 9 bases; junction bases not matched to a gene: 11. The CDR3 is 17 residues long. The germline CDR1 and CDR2 sequences are MGHRA and YSYEKL. CDR3 in amino acids: CASSQELTSGAGGEQFF. CDR3 sequence (DNA): TGCGCCAGCAGCCAAGAACTAACTAGCGGGGCGGGGGGTGAGCAGTTCTTC.

The chain uses TRBV9 and TRBJ1-5, with D uncertain. Between the trimmed V and J ends, which lost 0 bases and 6 bases, there was a span of 13 bases. The CDR3 has 15 amino acids. Germline V gives CDR1 SGDLS, CDR2 YYNGEE. For the CDR3, the DNA is TGTGCCAGCAGCGTAGCCGGGGAGCGTACTCAGCCCCAGCATTTT. Translating gives CASSVAGERTQPQHF.

The chain's CDR3 is CASTTRVGTEAFF. CDR3 coding DNA: TGTGCCAGCACCACCCGGGTCGGCACTGAAGCTTTCTTT. The J gene is TRBJ1-1, the V gene TRBV6-5, with unresolved D. The V end was cut by 7 bases, the J end by 4 bases, with 13 bases between. Germline-derived CDR1 and CDR2 are MNHEY and SVGAGI. There are 13 residues in the CDR3.

This rearrangement joins TRBV7-9 to TRBJ2-5; 12 bases are a match to TRBD2. In germline, CDR1 is SEHNR, CDR2 FQNEAQ (reference sequence). This CDR3 is 19 amino acids long. V was clipped by 5 bases and J by 1 base; unmatched bases: 14. CDR3 DNA: TGTGCCAGCAGCCGGCGGAGGCCTAGCGGGAGGGCTGGCCAAGAGACCCAGTACTTC. Its protein product is CASSRRRPSGRAGQETQYF.

V gene TRBV29-1 combines with J gene TRBJ2-3; no clear D. Germline CDR1 SQVTM, CDR2 ANQGSEA. This CDR3 spans 9 amino acids. Deletions cut 4 bases from V and 6 bases from J, with 2 bases between. CDR3 amino acids: CSVADTQYF. The CDR3 coding sequence is TGCAGCGTTGCTGATACGCAGTATTTT.